The 32 T cell receptor beta chains below all came from one sample that was sequenced in a study of T cell repertoires in cytomegalovirus infection. TCRdb fed the reads into MiXCR, producing one record per CDR3 protein. The sample contains nearly 650,000 distinct CDR3 sequences, approximately 25% of which appear only once. The specimen sequenced was CD8+ T cells from PBMCs. The receptor set was obtained from a human donor in good health (CMV status not recorded). Some clones in this sample may be carry-over from other donors' samples.

About this clonotype itself: A much larger clone lies one base from this, so it may be a read error. The chain couples TRBV7-8 to TRBJ2-4; no firm D call. CDR1 is SGHVS and CDR2 is FQNEAQ in the germline V gene. This CDR3 is 13 amino acids long. In DNA form, the CDR3 reads TGTACCAGCAGCGCCCCAGGCAAAAACATTCAGTACTTC. It encodes CTSSAPGKNIQYF.

This clonotype has a handful of counts. The chain carries TRBV19 and TRBJ2-1; 9 bases agree with TRBD2. Germline CDR1 reads LNHDA; CDR2 reads SQIVND (reference sequence). V was clipped by 0 bases and J by 0 bases; unmatched bases: 3. The CDR3 runs to 17 residues. The CDR3 DNA reads as TGTGCCAGTAGTATAGAGCTAGCGGGGAGCTCCTACAATGAGCAGTTCTTC. Translated, it gives CASSIELAGSSYNEQFF.

This clonotype has more than one count but fewer than ten. V gene TRBV7-2 combines with J gene TRBJ2-7; D is ambiguous. Per germline, CDR1 SGHTA and CDR2 FQGNSA. V lost 6 bases and J lost 3, with 15 bases in between. This CDR3 is 14 amino acids long. CDR3 sequence reads: CASSLTWNSYEQYV. CDR3 bases: TGTGCCAGCAGTCTAACGTGGAACAGCTACGAGCAGTACGTC.

This clonotype was detected ten times or more. V is TRBV7-9 and J is TRBJ1-1, with 10 bases that match TRBD1. The CDR3 extends over 13 amino acids. Germline V gene lookup returns CDR1 SEHNR and CDR2 FQNEAQ (reference sequence). J was trimmed by 4 bases and V by 4 bases; bases with no gene match: 0. The DNA for the CDR3 is TGTGCCAGCAGCTGGACAGGGGGCACTGAAGCTTTCTTT. Translation: CASSWTGGTEAFF.

The V and J genes are TRBV4-2 and TRBJ1-6, with 7 bases fitting TRBD1. With 9 bases clipped from V and 7 bases from J, the junction kept 9 bases outside the gene matches. Germline-derived CDR1 and CDR2 are LGHNA and YNFKEQ. The CDR3 is 14 amino acids. CDR3 in amino acids: CASQTEGANSPLHF. In nucleotides, the CDR3 is TGTGCCAGTCAAACAGAGGGGGCGAATTCACCCCTCCACTTT.

V and J are TRBV19 and TRBJ2-5; no firm D call. The V gene's germline CDR1 is LNHDA and CDR2 SQIVND (reference sequence). V was pared by 1 base and J by 5 bases, with 8 bases between. The CDR3 contains 13 residues. This CDR3 reads CASSIVGRETQYF. CDR3 nucleotide sequence: TGTGCCAGTAGTATAGTAGGAAGGGAGACCCAGTACTTC.

This clonotype was seen ten or more times. The genes are TRBV7-2 and TRBJ2-1; possible D gene TRBD1, 6 bases. The ends were cut back, 6 bases at V and 3 bases at J, with 15 bases in the middle. This CDR3 contains 15 residues. In germline, CDR1 is SGHTA, CDR2 FQGNSA. The CDR3: CASSPGHLNYNEQFF. CDR3 nucleotides: TGTGCCAGCAGTCCGGGACATCTTAACTACAATGAGCAGTTCTTC.

This clonotype has a count of ten or more. The chain has TRBV12-5 and TRBJ2-7, with 7 bases matching TRBD1. The CDR3 extends over 17 amino acids. J lost 7 bases, V lost 4 bases, and 19 bases had no gene match. The germline V gene has CDR1 LGHNT and CDR2 FRNRAP. This chain's CDR3 is CASGSTIRDRSSGEQYF. The CDR3 nucleotides read TGTGCTAGTGGTTCCACAATCAGGGACAGAAGCTCTGGGGAGCAGTACTTC.

In its sample, this clonotype was seen a few times. The gene calls are TRBV27 and TRBJ2-7; a possible D gene is TRBD2 (7 bases). V shed 5 bases and J shed 2 bases, with 19 bases lying between them. Germline V gene sequence: CDR1 MNHEY, CDR2 SMNVEV (reference sequence). There are 16 residues in the CDR3. Here the CDR3 reads CASSVRGGLSAYEQYF. The DNA for the CDR3 is TGTGCCAGCAGTGTAAGGGGGGGCTTGTCGGCCTACGAGCAGTACTTC.

This clonotype was seen a handful of times. V usage is TRBV7-6 and J usage is TRBJ1-5, with D possibly matching TRBD1 (5 bases). Looked up from germline, CDR1 is SGHVS and CDR2 is FNYEAQ. The CDR3 runs to 14 residues. Trimming shortened V by 2 bases and J by 8 bases, and 13 bases separated the two germline ends. CDR3 in amino acids: CASSLIGGMEPQHF. As DNA, the CDR3 is TGTGCCAGCAGCTTAATTGGGGGGATGGAGCCCCAGCATTTT.

This chain uses TRBV6-2 or TRBV6-3 with TRBJ2-7; D tentatively fits TRBD1 or TRBD2 (5 bases each). Trimming stripped 7 bases from V and 5 bases from J, with 15 bases between. The germline V gene encodes CDR1 MNHEY and CDR2 SVGEGT. The CDR3 has 13 amino acids. CDR3 nucleotide sequence: TGTGCCAGCACCAAGGGGACGGTCCACGAGCAGTACGTC. Translated, it gives CASTKGTVHEQYV.

This clonotype appeared a few times. This rearrangement joins TRBV19 to TRBJ2-7; D is perhaps TRBD1 (6 bases). V dropped 5 bases and J dropped 3 bases, with 14 bases sitting between them. CDR3 size: 14 residues. Germline CDR1 is LNHDA and CDR2 is SQIVND (reference sequence). CDR3 DNA: TGTGCCAGTAGTCCAGCCGGGACATTCTACGAGCAGTACTTC. It codes for CASSPAGTFYEQYF.

This clonotype was picked up many times. The V gene is TRBV7-6, the J gene TRBJ2-1; the match to TRBD2 covers 9 bases. V lost 1 base and J lost 3; bases outside the gene matches: 1. The germline CDR1 and CDR2 sequences are SGHVS and FNYEAQ. The CDR3 totals 15 residues. In nucleotides, the CDR3 is TGTGCCAGCAGCTTAGGACTAGCGGTCTACAATGAGCAGTTCTTC. Protein: CASSLGLAVYNEQFF.

The rearrangement uses TRBV5-6 and TRBJ1-3; D uncertain. Trimming took 4 bases from V and 0 from J, leaving 8 bases between them. This CDR3 has 14 amino acids. CDR1 and CDR2 from the germline V gene are SGHDT and YYEEEE. The CDR3 DNA sequence: TGTGCCAGCAGCCCCTCGTACTCTGGAAACACCATATATTTT. This sequence encodes CASSPSYSGNTIYF.

This clonotype was seen more than once but under ten times. CDR3 sequence reads: CASRLRQQETQYF. In DNA form, the CDR3 reads TGTGCCAGCAGGCTTCGGCAGCAAGAGACCCAGTACTTC. This chain connects TRBV7-9 to TRBJ2-5; no clear D. The V gene lost 6 bases and the J gene lost 2 bases, with 10 bases spanning the gap. The CDR3 runs 13 residues. The germline V gene has CDR1 SEHNR and CDR2 FQNEAQ (reference sequence).

This clonotype was detected only once. The junction differs from germline at one of its ends, possibly a read error. The J gene is TRBJ1-6, the V gene TRBV7-6; TRBD1 matches at 10 bases. The CDR3 length is 14 residues. The germline V gene encodes CDR1 SGHVS and CDR2 FNYEAQ. The CDR3 region is CASSSGTGVSPLRF. The CDR3 DNA reads as TGTGCCAGCAGCTCAGGGACAGGGGTTTCACCCCTCCGCTTT.

This clonotype occurred a few times. The chain uses TRBV12-5 and TRBJ1-2, with 10 bases matching TRBD1. Germline V gives CDR1 LGHNT, CDR2 FRNRAP. V lost 1 base, J lost 6 bases, and 5 bases stayed unmatched. The CDR3 is made up of 15 amino acids. In DNA, the CDR3 is TGTGCTAGTGGTTTGGAGGGACAGGGGACCCATGGCTACACCTTC. It specifies CASGLEGQGTHGYTF. The variable domain in full, with the rest retrieved from reference TRBV12-5 and TRBJ1-2, is DARVTQTPRHKVTEMGQEVTMRCQPILGHNTVFWYRQTMMQGLELLAYFRNRAPLDDSGMPKDRFSAEMPDATLATLKIQPSEPRDSAVYFCASGLEGQGTHGYTFGSGTRLTVV.

This clonotype was seen a handful of times. The J gene is TRBJ2-7, the V gene TRBV14; 9 bases map to TRBD1. CDR1 is SGHDN and CDR2 is FVKESK in the germline V gene. The V and J ends lost 3 bases and 4 bases, in that order; junction bases with no gene match: 16. This CDR3 contains 18 residues. The chain's CDR3 is CASSHIITVGTGLYEQYF. CDR3 nucleotide sequence: TGTGCCAGCAGCCACATCATAACCGTCGGGACAGGGCTTTACGAGCAGTACTTC.

This clonotype occurred once. This chain uses TRBV7-9 with TRBJ2-7; TRBD1 or TRBD2 may be the D gene (5 bases each). The V gene lost 4 bases and the J gene lost 0 bases, with 16 bases spanning the gap. Germline V lookup: CDR1 SEHNR, CDR2 FQNEAQ (reference sequence). The CDR3 runs to 16 residues. As DNA, the CDR3 is TGTGCCAGCAGCTCCCCCGGGACGGAAAGCTCCTACGAGCAGTACTTC. Its protein product is CASSSPGTESSYEQYF. Looking up the rest from reference TRBV7-9 and TRBJ2-7 gives the full variable domain: DTGVSQNPRHKITKRGQNVTFRCDPISEHNRLYWYRQTLGQGPEFLTYFQNEAQLEKSRLLSDRFSAERPKGSFSTLEIQRTEQGDSAMYLCASSSPGTESSYEQYFGPGTRLTVT.

This rearrangement joins TRBV5-3 to TRBJ2-7; either TRBD1 or TRBD2 may fit D (6 bases each). TRBV5-3 is filed as an ORF, its function uncertain. V dropped 8 bases and J dropped 6 bases, with 24 bases sitting between them. The CDR3 consists of 15 residues. CDR3 region: CASTSLGGVGAEQYF. The CDR3, as DNA: TGTGCCAGCACTTCCCTGGGGGGCGTGGGGGCCGAGCAGTACTTC.

Only a few counts were recorded for this clonotype. The chain carries TRBV7-6 and TRBJ2-7; TRBD2 is a possible D gene (7 bases). Trimming took 1 base from V and 2 from J, leaving 12 bases between them. The germline gives CDR1 SGHVS, CDR2 FNYEAQ. This CDR3 is 15 amino acids long. CDR3 residues: CASSLGAGAAYEQYV. As DNA, the CDR3 is TGTGCCAGCAGCTTAGGGGCGGGGGCCGCCTACGAGCAGTACGTC.

Ten or more counts support this clonotype. The rearrangement joins TRBV28 to TRBJ1-1; D may be TRBD1 (5 bases). The ends were cut back, 8 bases at V and 0 bases at J, with 13 bases in the middle. This CDR3 region has 14 residues. Germline CDR1 reads MDHEN; CDR2 reads SYDVKM. As DNA, the CDR3 is TGTGCCAGCCTCCCCGGGGCCATGAACACTGAAGCTTTCTTT. It codes for CASLPGAMNTEAFF.

The chain joins TRBV29-1 to TRBJ2-1; D is ambiguous. The CDR3 loop spans 12 amino acids. CDR1 SQVTM and CDR2 ANQGSEA come from the germline V gene. Trimming shortened V by 7 bases and J by 4 bases, and 11 bases separated the two germline ends. The CDR3 nucleotides are TGCAGCGCGCCGACAAAGTACAATGAGCAGTTCTTC. Its translation: CSAPTKYNEQFF.

This clonotype was counted at least ten times. The J gene is TRBJ2-2, the V gene TRBV6-1; D may be TRBD1 or TRBD2 (6 bases each). Germline CDR1 is MNHNS and CDR2 is SASEGT. The CDR3 runs 17 residues. V dropped 5 bases and J dropped 4 bases, with 20 bases sitting between them. CDR3 residues: CASSSQGLARTTGELFF. The CDR3 coding sequence is TGTGCCAGCAGTTCCCAGGGGCTAGCGCGGACCACCGGGGAGCTGTTTTTT.

The CDR3 DNA reads as TGTGCCAGCAGCCCCGCCGAAAATGAGCAGTTCTTC. This sequence encodes CASSPAENEQFF. The gene calls are TRBV7-8 and TRBJ2-1, with D unclear. Looked up from germline, CDR1 is SGHVS and CDR2 is FQNEAQ. There are 12 residues in the CDR3. Between the trimmed V and J ends, which lost 5 bases and 7 bases, there was a span of 9 bases.

The rearrangement links TRBV7-4 to TRBJ2-7; D may be TRBD1 (6 bases). Trimming shortened V by 5 bases and J by 5 bases, and 16 bases separated the two germline ends. Per germline, CDR1 SGHVT and CDR2 SQSDAQ. CDR3 length: 14 amino acids. CDR3 sequence: CASSQGSLGHEQYF. The CDR3 region has the DNA TGTGCCAGCAGCCAGGGGTCTCTGGGGCACGAGCAGTACTTC.

The genes are TRBV7-2 and TRBJ2-1, with D hard to call. With 1 base removed from V and 6 bases from J, the gap between germline ends came to 13 bases. CDR1 is SGHTA, CDR2 FQGNSA, per germline. The CDR3 is 15 amino acids. For the CDR3, the DNA is TGTGCCAGCAGCTTAGACGTAGCCCCAACCAATGAGCAGTTCTTC. This sequence encodes CASSLDVAPTNEQFF.

This clonotype was counted between two and nine times. V is TRBV7-9 and J is TRBJ2-2; TRBD2 might be the D (5 bases). V lost 1 base and J 7 bases, leaving 7 bases between the germline ends. Germline values: CDR1 SEHNR, CDR2 FQNEAQ (reference sequence). This CDR3 comprises 13 residues. The CDR3 nucleotides are TGTGCCAGCAGCTTAGGAGGGAACGGGGAGCTGTTTTTT. It specifies CASSLGGNGELFF.

This rearrangement joins TRBV19 to TRBJ2-1; 7 nucleotides line up with TRBD1. Germline assignment: CDR1 LNHDA and CDR2 SQIVND (reference sequence). The CDR3 extends over 13 amino acids. Trimming removed 8 bases from V and 4 bases from J; junction bases left unmatched: 5. The CDR3 sequence: CASGPGQYNEQFF. In nucleotides, the CDR3 is TGTGCCAGTGGCCCGGGACAGTACAATGAGCAGTTCTTC.

The gene calls are TRBV29-1 and TRBJ1-1; tentative D call: TRBD1 (5 bases). The CDR3 covers 11 residues. Germline V lookup: CDR1 SQVTM, CDR2 ANQGSEA. V was pared by 8 bases and J by 5 bases, with 12 bases between. In DNA, the CDR3 is TGCAGCTCCCCCGGGGGGACTGAAGCTTTCTTT. It codes for CSSPGGTEAFF.

This clonotype has at least ten counts. The gene calls are TRBV19 and TRBJ2-1, with D possibly matching TRBD2 (6 bases). The CDR3 totals 16 residues. Germline V gene lookup returns CDR1 LNHDA and CDR2 SQIVND (reference sequence). Trimming left V 5 bases short and J 8 bases short, with 22 bases between. CDR3 amino acids: CASSGGNRGGFHEQFF. In nucleotides, the CDR3 is TGTGCCAGTAGTGGGGGGAATCGGGGCGGATTCCATGAGCAGTTCTTC.

This clonotype was found a few times. The rearrangement joins TRBV12-3 or TRBV12-4 to TRBJ2-3, with 8 bases that match TRBD1. Trimming took 3 bases from V and 2 from J; bases not matched to a gene: 22. The CDR3 consists of 21 residues. The CDR3 sequence is CASSFVLGDRLEFITTDTQYF. Here the CDR3 DNA reads TGTGCCAGCAGTTTCGTCCTCGGGGACAGGCTAGAATTCATTACCACAGATACGCAGTATTTT.